The subject of this entry is one T cell receptor (beta chain). The antigen is undetermined. This sample stems from a study of cytomegalovirus exposure and HLA in healthy donors. Vbeta (60) and Jbeta (13) primers were used in the PCR. The data were produced by immunoSEQ multiplex PCR, yet TCRdb's version contains in-frame clones alone and is incomplete. Of 85,000 to 120,000 clones detected, around 68% appear once; the ten largest clones hold 4% to 5.5%. Germline V gives CDR1 SGHRS, CDR2 YFSETQ. This CDR3 spans 18 amino acids. The V gene lost 1 base and the J gene lost 0 bases, with 14 bases spanning the gap. Study-wide findings and caveats: Most sequenced TCRs were rare (though some public TCRs occurred in many donors).

The chain carries TRBV5-1 and TRBJ2-6, with D maybe TRBD1 (6 bases). This receptor was identified in a human donor in good health. The specimen was PBMCs. In DNA, the CDR3 is TGCGCCAGCAGCTTGTTGGTACAGGGCAGCTCTGGGGCCAACGTCCTGACTTTC. Translation: CASSLLVQGSSGANVLTF.